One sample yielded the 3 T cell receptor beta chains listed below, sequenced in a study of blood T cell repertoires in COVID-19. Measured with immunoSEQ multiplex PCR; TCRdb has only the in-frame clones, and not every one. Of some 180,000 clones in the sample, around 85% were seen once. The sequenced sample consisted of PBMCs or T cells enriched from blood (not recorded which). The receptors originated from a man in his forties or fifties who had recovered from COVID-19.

This chain's CDR3 is CAWSVQGYSNQPQHF. The CDR3 nucleotides are TGTGCCTGGAGTGTACAGGGGTATAGCAATCAGCCCCAGCATTTT. The rearrangement uses TRBV30 and TRBJ1-5; 7 bases line up with TRBD1. CDR3 length: 15 amino acids. V was clipped by 0 bases and J by 0 bases; unmatched bases: 2. Germline V gene lookup returns CDR1 GTSNPN and CDR2 SVGIG (reference sequence).

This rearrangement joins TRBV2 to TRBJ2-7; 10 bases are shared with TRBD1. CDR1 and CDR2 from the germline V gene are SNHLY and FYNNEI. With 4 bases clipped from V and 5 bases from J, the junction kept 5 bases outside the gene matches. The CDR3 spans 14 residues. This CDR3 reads CASSAGTGVDEQYF. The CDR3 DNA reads TGTGCCAGCAGTGCCGGGACAGGGGTGGACGAGCAGTACTTC.

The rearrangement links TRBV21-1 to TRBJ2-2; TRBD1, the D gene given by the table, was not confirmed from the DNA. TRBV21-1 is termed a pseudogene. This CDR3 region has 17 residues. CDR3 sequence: CASSKALSQVGTGELFF. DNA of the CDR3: TGTGCCAGCAGCAAAGCGCTTTCACAGGTGGGCACCGGGGAGCTGTTTTTT.